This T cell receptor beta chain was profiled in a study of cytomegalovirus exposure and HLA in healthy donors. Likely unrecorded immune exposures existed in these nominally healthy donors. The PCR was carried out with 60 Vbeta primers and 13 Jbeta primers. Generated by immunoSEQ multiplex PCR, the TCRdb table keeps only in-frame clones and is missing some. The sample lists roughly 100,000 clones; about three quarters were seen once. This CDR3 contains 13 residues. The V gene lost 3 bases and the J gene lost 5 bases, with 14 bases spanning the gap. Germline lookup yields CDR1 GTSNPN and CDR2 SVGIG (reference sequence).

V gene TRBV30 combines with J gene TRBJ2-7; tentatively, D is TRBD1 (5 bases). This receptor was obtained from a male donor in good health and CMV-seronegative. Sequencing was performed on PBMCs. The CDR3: CAWSETGPHEQYF. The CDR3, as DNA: TGTGCCTGGAGCGAAACAGGACCCCACGAGCAGTACTTC.